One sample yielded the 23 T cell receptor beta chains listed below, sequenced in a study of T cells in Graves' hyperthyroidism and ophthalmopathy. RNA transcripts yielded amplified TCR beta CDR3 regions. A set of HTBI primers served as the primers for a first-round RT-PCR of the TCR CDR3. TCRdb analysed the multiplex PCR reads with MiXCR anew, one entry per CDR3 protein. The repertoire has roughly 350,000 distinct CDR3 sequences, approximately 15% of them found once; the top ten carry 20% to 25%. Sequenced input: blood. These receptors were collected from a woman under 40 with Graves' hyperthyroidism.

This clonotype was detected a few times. DNA for the CDR3: TGTGCCACCAGCAGAGATGACCCTTGGGGGTCGACTAGCGGGCGGAACACAGATACGCAGTATTTT. It yields the protein CATSRDDPWGSTSGRNTDTQYF. The rearrangement links TRBV15 to TRBJ2-3; 10 bases line up with TRBD2. This CDR3 has 22 residues. From germline, CDR1 is LNHNV and CDR2 YYDKDF (reference sequence). Losses at the gene ends were 0 bases for V and 2 bases for J; bases not matched to a gene: 20.

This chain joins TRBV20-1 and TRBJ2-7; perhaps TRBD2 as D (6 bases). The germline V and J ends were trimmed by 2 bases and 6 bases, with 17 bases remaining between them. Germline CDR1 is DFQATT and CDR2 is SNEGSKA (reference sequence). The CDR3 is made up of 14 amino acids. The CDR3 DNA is TGCAGTGCTAGACCCTCGCCGGGGGTTGGCGAGCAGTACTTC. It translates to CSARPSPGVGEQYF.

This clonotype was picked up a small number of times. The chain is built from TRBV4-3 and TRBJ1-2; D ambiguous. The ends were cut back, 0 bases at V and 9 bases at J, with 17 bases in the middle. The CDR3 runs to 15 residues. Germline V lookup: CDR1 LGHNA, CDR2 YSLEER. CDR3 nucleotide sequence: TGCGCCAGCAGCCAAGAGGTCACCCATCAACAAAGCTACACCTTC. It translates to CASSQEVTHQQSYTF.

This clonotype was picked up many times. For the CDR3, the DNA is TGTGCCAGCAGCCGGGGCTCTGAAGCTTTCTTT. Amino acid sequence: CASSRGSEAFF. This chain links TRBV7-2 with TRBJ1-1; possibly TRBD1 for D (5 bases). V was pared by 5 bases and J by 6 bases, with 7 bases between. The CDR3 extends over 11 amino acids. Germline loops: CDR1 SGHTA, CDR2 FQGNSA. The complete variable domain, with remaining parts taken from reference TRBV7-2 and TRBJ1-1, reads GAGVSQSPSNKVTEKGKDVELRCDPISGHTALYWYRQSLGQGLEFLIYFQGNSAPDKSGLPSDRFSAERTGGSVSTLTIQRTQQEDSAVYLCASSRGSEAFFGQGTRLTVV.

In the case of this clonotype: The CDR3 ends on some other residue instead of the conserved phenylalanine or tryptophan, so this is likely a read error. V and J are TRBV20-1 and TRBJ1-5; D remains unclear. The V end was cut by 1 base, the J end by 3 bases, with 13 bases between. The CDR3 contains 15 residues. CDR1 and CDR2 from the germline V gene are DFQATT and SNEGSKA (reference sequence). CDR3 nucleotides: TGCAGTGCTAGAGCCGGTGAGGGTTACAATCAGCCCCAGCATTCT. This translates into CSARAGEGYNQPQHS.

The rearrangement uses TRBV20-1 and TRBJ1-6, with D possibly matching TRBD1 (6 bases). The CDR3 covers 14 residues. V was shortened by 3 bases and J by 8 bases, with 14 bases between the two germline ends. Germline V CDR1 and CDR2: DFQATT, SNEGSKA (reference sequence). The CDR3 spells CSASKVQGHSPLHF. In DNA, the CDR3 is TGCAGTGCTAGTAAGGTTCAGGGGCATTCACCCCTCCACTTT.

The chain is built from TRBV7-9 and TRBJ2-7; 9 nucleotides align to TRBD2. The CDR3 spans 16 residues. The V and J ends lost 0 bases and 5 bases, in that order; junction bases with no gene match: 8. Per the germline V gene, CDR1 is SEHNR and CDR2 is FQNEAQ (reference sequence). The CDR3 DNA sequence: TGTGCCAGCAGCTTAGCGCGACTAGCGGTAGGGGACGAGCAGTACTTC. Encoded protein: CASSLARLAVGDEQYF.

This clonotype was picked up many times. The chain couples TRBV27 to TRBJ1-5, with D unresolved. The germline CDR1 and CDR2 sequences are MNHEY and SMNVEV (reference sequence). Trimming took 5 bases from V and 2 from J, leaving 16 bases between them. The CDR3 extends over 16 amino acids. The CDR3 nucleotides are TGTGCCAGCAGTATTTCGTGGACGATGGGCAATCAGCCCCAGCATTTT. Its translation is CASSISWTMGNQPQHF.

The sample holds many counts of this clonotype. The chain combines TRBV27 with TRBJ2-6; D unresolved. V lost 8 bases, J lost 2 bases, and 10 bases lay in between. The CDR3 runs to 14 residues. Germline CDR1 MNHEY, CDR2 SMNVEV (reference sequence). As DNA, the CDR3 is TGTGCCAGCGCTAGGGTCGCTGGGGCCAACGTCCTGACTTTC. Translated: CASARVAGANVLTF.

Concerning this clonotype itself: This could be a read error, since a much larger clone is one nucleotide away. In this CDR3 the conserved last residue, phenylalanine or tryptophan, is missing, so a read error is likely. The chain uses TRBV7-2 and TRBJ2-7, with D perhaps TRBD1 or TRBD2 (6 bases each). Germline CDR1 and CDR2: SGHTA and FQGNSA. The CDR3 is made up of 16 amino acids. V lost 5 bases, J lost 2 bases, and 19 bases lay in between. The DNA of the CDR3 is TGTGCCAGCAGCCTCATAGCGGACAGTGACACCTACGAGCAGTACTCC. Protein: CASSLIADSDTYEQYS.

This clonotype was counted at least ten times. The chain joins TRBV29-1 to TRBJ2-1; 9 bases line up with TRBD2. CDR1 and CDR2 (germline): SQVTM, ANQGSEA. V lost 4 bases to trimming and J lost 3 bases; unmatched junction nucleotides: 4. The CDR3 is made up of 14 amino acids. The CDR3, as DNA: TGCAGCGTTGCCCCGCGGGGGGGCTACAATGAGCAGTTCTTC. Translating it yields CSVAPRGGYNEQFF.

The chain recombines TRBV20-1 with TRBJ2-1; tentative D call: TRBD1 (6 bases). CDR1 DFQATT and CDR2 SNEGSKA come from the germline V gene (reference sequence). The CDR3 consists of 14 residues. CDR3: CSPFPLQGHSEQFF. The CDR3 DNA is TGCAGCCCCTTTCCCCTACAGGGACACAGTGAGCAGTTCTTC.

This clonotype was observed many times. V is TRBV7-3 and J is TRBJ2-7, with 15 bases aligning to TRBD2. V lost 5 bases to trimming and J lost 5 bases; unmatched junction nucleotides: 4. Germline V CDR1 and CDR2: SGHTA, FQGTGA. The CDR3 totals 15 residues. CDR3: CASSHGTSGRHEQYF. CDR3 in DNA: TGTGCCAGCAGCCACGGGACTAGCGGGAGGCACGAGCAGTACTTC.

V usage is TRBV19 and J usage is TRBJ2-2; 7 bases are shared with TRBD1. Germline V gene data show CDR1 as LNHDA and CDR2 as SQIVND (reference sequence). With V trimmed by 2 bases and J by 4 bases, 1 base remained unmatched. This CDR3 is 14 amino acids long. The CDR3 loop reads CASSIPGGTGELFF. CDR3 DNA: TGTGCCAGTAGTATACCAGGGGGCACCGGGGAGCTGTTTTTT.

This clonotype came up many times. The CDR3 protein is CASMPTEGRGTEAFF. The CDR3 DNA sequence: TGTGCCAGTATGCCAACCGAGGGGCGCGGCACTGAAGCTTTCTTT. The gene calls are TRBV19 and TRBJ1-1, with D perhaps matching TRBD1 (5 bases). CDR1 LNHDA and CDR2 SQIVND come from the germline V gene (reference sequence). Deletions cut 7 bases from V and 4 bases from J, with 19 bases between. The CDR3 is made up of 15 amino acids.

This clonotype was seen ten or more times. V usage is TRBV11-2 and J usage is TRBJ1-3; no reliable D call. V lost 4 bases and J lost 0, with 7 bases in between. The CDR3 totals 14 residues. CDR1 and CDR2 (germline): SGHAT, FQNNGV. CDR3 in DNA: TGTGCCAGCAGCTCGACTCGCTCTGGAAACACCATATATTTT. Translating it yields CASSSTRSGNTIYF.

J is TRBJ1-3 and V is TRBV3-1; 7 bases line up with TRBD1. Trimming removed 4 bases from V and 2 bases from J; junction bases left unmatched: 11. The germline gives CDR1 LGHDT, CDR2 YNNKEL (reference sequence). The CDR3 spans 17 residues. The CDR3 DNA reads TGTGCCAGCAGCCCAAGTACAGGGGTCAGTCCTGGAAACACCATATATTTT. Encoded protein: CASSPSTGVSPGNTIYF.

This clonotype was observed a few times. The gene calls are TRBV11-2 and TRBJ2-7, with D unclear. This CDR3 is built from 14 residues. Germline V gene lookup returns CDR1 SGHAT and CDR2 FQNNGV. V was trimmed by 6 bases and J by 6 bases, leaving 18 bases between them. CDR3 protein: CASSLPTKRGEQYF. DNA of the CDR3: TGTGCCAGCAGTCTCCCCACGAAACGCGGCGAGCAGTACTTC.

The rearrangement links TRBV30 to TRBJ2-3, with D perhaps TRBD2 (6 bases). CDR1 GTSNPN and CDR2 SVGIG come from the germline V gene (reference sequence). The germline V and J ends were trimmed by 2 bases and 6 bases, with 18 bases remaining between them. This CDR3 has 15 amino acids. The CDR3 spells CAWSYPRLVSDTQYF. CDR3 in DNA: TGTGCCTGGAGTTACCCCCGACTAGTTTCGGATACGCAGTATTTT.

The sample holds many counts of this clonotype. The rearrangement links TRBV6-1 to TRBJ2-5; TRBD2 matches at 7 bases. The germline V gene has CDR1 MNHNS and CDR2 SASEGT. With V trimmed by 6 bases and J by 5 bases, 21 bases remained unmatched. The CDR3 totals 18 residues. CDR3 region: CASRPSHGLLARGETQYF. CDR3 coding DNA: TGTGCCAGCAGACCCTCACACGGGTTACTAGCGCGAGGCGAGACCCAGTACTTC.

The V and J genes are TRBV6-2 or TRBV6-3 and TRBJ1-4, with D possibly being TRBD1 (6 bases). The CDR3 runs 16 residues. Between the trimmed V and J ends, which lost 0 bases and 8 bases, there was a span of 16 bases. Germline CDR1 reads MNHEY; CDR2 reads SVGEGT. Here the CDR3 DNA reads TGTGCCAGCAGTTACTCCGGGCCAGGGGAGAGCGAAAAACTGTTTTTT. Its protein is CASSYSGPGESEKLFF.

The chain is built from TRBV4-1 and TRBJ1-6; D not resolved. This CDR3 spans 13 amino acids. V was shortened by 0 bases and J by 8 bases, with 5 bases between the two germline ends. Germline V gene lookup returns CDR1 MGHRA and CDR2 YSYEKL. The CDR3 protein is CASSQDFDSPLHF. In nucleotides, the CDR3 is TGCGCCAGCAGCCAAGATTTCGATTCACCCCTCCACTTT.

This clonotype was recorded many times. The CDR3 coding sequence is TGTGCCAGCAGTGGTTACGGGACCGCAACATGGCCCCAGCATTTT. Translated, it gives CASSGYGTATWPQHF. The gene calls are TRBV2 and TRBJ1-5, with D possibly matching TRBD1 (5 bases). Germline loops: CDR1 SNHLY, CDR2 FYNNEI. The V end lost 4 bases, the J end lost 9 bases, and 19 bases lay between the germline ends. The CDR3 is 15 residues long.